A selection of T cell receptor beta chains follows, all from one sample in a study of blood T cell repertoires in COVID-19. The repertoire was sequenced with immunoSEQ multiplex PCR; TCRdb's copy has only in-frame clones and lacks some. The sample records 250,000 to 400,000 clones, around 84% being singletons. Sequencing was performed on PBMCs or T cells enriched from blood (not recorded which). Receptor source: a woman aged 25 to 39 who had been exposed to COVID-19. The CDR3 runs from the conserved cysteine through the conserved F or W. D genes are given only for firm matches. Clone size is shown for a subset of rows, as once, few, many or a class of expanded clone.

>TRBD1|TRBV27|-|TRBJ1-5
TGTGCCAGCAGTTTAACAGGGGGAGTCAATCAGCCCCAGCATTTT
CASSLTGGVNQPQHF
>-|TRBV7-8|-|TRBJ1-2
TGTGCCAGCAGCTTAGCGGTGAGCCCCGCTGGCTACACCTTC
CASSLAVSPAGYTF
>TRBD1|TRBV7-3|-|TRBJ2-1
TGTGCCAGCAGCCCCCGGCCCGGACAGGGGGGATACAATGAGCAGTTCTTC
CASSPRPGQGGYNEQFF
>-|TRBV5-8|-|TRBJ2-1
TGTGCCAGCAGCTTGGAGGGAGACCGCTACAATGAGCAGTTCTTC
CASSLEGDRYNEQFF
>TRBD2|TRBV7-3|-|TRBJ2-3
TGTGCCAGCAACGTAGCGGGGGGGCCGAATACGCAGTATTTT
CASNVAGGPNTQYF
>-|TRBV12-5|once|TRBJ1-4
TGTGCTAGTGGCTATGCCTTTACGGGAGTAACTAATGAAAAACTGTTTTTT
CASGYAFTGVTNEKLFF
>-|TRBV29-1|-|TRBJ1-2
TGCAGCGTGGGTACACAGGGAGCTGGCTACACCTTC
CSVGTQGAGYTF
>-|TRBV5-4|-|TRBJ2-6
TGTGCCAGCAGCTTGGAACAGACTGGGGCCAACGTCCTGACTTTC
CASSLEQTGANVLTF
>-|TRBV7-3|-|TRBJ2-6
TGTGCCAGCAGCTTAACACCCGGGTTCGGGGCCAACGTCCTGACTTTC
CASSLTPGFGANVLTF
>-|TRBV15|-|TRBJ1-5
TGTGCCACCAGCAGCTCAGGGGTTCAGCCCCAGCATTTT
CATSSSGVQPQHF
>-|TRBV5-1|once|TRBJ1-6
TGCGCCAGCAGCTTGGAAGACAGTTCACCCCTCCACTTT
CASSLEDSSPLHF
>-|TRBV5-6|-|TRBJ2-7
TGTGCCAGCAGCTTGATAGGGCAGGGGAAATACGAGCAGTACTTC
CASSLIGQGKYEQYF
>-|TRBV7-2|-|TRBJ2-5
TGTGCCAGCAGCTTAGTGTTGGTACGGGTGGGGACCCAGTACTTC
CASSLVLVRVGTQYF
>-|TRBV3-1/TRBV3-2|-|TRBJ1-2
TGTGCCAGCAGCCTAAAGACAGCGCCTATTAACTATGGCTACACCTTC
CASSLKTAPINYGYTF
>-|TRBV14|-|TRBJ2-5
TGTGCCAGCAGCCAAGGAGGAGCAGGGGCGCAAGAGACCCAGTACTTC
CASSQGGAGAQETQYF
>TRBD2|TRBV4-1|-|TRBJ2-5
TGCGCCAGCAGCCAAGTTGGGACTAGCGGGGATCAAGAGACCCAGTACTTC
CASSQVGTSGDQETQYF
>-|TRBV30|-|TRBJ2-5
TGTGCCTGGAGTGTACGAACTAGACAAGAGACCCAGTACTTC
CAWSVRTRQETQYF
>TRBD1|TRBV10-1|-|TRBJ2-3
TGCGCCAGCAGTGAGACGTCCCGACAGGGTGTTGATACGCAGTATTTT
CASSETSRQGVDTQYF
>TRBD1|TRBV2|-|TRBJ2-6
TGTGCCAGCAGTGGGACAGGGGGCGCGTCTGGGGCCAACGTCCTGACTTTC
CASSGTGGASGANVLTF
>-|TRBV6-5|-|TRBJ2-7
TGTGCCAGCAGGTACACCGGGTTGAGCTCCTACGAGCAGTACTTC
CASRYTGLSSYEQYF
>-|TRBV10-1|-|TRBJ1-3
TGCGCCAGCAGTGAAAGGGGAGGTCGTGGAAACACCATATATTTT
CASSERGGRGNTIYF
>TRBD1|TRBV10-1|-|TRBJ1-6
TGCGCCAGCAGTGAGACGGACAGGGCCGGATCACCCCTCCACTTT
CASSETDRAGSPLHF